Following are 15 T cell receptor beta chains from one sample sequenced in a study of T cell responses to AZD1222 COVID-19 vaccine. Profiled with immunoSEQ multiplex PCR; TCRdb holds only in-frame clones, not every one. The sample includes about 150,000 clones, around 90% of them seen just once. Sequencing was performed on peripheral blood, taken on day 0 of AZD1222 vaccination. The source of these receptors is an adult in good health.

V usage is TRBV7-9 and J usage is TRBJ1-2; TRBD1 is a possible D gene (6 bases). Trimming shortened V by 9 bases and J by 6 bases, and 23 bases separated the two germline ends. The CDR3 covers 15 residues. Germline CDR1 reads SEHNR; CDR2 reads FQNEAQ (reference sequence). The CDR3 sequence is CASEPRQEWQDGYTF. As DNA, the CDR3 is TGTGCCAGTGAACCCAGACAGGAGTGGCAGGATGGCTACACCTTC. The whole variable domain, remainder taken from reference TRBV7-9 and TRBJ1-2, is DTGVSQNPRHKITKRGQNVTFRCDPISEHNRLYWYRQTLGQGPEFLTYFQNEAQLEKSRLLSDRFSAERPKGSFSTLEIQRTEQGDSAMYLCASEPRQEWQDGYTFGSGTRLTVV.

The chain is built from TRBV2 and TRBJ1-5; TRBD1 is a possible D gene (6 bases). Germline V lookup: CDR1 SNHLY, CDR2 FYNNEI. The CDR3 totals 14 residues. Trimming removed 3 bases at V and 5 bases at J, with 11 bases between. CDR3 DNA: TGTGCCAGCAGTGATTCAGGGGTCTATCAGCCCCAGCATTTT. This sequence encodes CASSDSGVYQPQHF. The full variable domain, its missing parts supplied by reference TRBV2 and TRBJ1-5, is EPEVTQTPSHQVTQMGQEVILRCVPISNHLYFYWYRQILGQKVEFLVSFYNNEISEKSEIFDDQFSVERPDGSNFTLKIRSTKLEDSAMYFCASSDSGVYQPQHFGDGTRLSIL.

This clone appeared a single time. The chain is built from TRBV5-4 and TRBJ1-2; weak D call: TRBD1 (5 bases). Germline V gives CDR1 SGHNT, CDR2 YYREEE (reference sequence). V lost 0 bases and J 4 bases, leaving 13 bases between the germline ends. There are 15 residues in the CDR3. The CDR3 DNA reads as TGTGCCAGCAGCTTGGACTCTCCGGGGGGCTATGGCTACACCTTC. It codes for CASSLDSPGGYGYTF.

This clone was picked up one time. The V gene is TRBV9, the J gene TRBJ1-5, with a weak D call TRBD1 (6 bases). Germline V gives CDR1 SGDLS, CDR2 YYNGEE. The CDR3 sequence is 13 residues long. V was trimmed by 0 bases and J by 11 bases, leaving 12 bases between them. The CDR3 DNA sequence: TGTGCCAGCAGCGTAGGTACGGGGGGCGCCCAGCATTTT. This gives the protein CASSVGTGGAQHF.

V usage is TRBV12-3 or TRBV12-4 and J usage is TRBJ1-2, with 7 bases lining up with TRBD1. V was clipped by 6 bases and J by 3 bases; unmatched bases: 4. The CDR3 spans 13 residues. CDR3 sequence reads: CASSHGTDYGYTF. The CDR3 nucleotides are TGTGCCAGCAGCCACGGGACAGACTATGGCTACACCTTC.

This clone was seen more than once but under ten times. The chain combines TRBV6-4 with TRBJ1-1, with 7 bases that match TRBD1. Germline V CDR1 and CDR2: MRHNA, SNTAGT. V trimming: 5 bases; J trimming: 3 bases; junction bases outside the gene matches: 6. There are 14 residues in the CDR3. CDR3 nucleotides: TGTGCCAGCAGTCCCGGGACAGAGGACACTGAAGCTTTCTTT. This translates into CASSPGTEDTEAFF.

The chain is built from TRBV5-6 and TRBJ1-2; D remains unclear. The CDR3 is 12 residues long. The germline V gene has CDR1 SGHDT and CDR2 YYEEEE. V was pared by 0 bases and J by 8 bases, with 8 bases between. CDR3 nucleotide sequence: TGTGCCAGCAGCTTGGGGGGAGAGGGCTACACCTTC. It translates to CASSLGGEGYTF.

This sequence joins TRBV19 and TRBJ1-4, with D maybe TRBD1 (5 bases). Trimming took 5 bases from V and 8 from J, leaving 15 bases between them. Germline V lookup: CDR1 LNHDA, CDR2 SQIVND (reference sequence). The CDR3 covers 14 residues. The CDR3 DNA is TGTGCCAGTAGTGCGACTGGAGGGGTCGAAAAACTGTTTTTT. This translates into CASSATGGVEKLFF.

The chain is built from TRBV19 and TRBJ1-1; unclear D gene. From germline, CDR1 is LNHDA and CDR2 SQIVND (reference sequence). The V end lost 7 bases, the J end lost 5 bases, and 14 bases lay between the germline ends. This CDR3 is built from 13 residues. The CDR3 spells CASMVGKDTEAFF. DNA of the CDR3: TGTGCCAGTATGGTGGGTAAGGATACTGAAGCTTTCTTT.

This clone has just one count. DNA for the CDR3: TGTGCCAGTAGTTCTCGAGGGACAGGGAACACTGAAGCTTTCTTT. Encoded protein: CASSSRGTGNTEAFF. J is TRBJ1-1 and V is TRBV19, with TRBD1 identical over 8 bases. CDR3 length equals 15 residues. The J segment lost 1 base and the V segment lost 5 bases, leaving 6 bases of the junction unmatched. The germline V gene has CDR1 LNHDA and CDR2 SQIVND (reference sequence).

V usage is TRBV30 and J usage is TRBJ1-5; TRBD1 might be the D (5 bases). CDR1 and CDR2 (germline): GTSNPN, SVGIG (reference sequence). V lost 3 bases to trimming and J lost 3 bases, with 12 bases between them. CDR3 length equals 14 residues. CDR3 loop: CAWRNDRTNQPQHF. CDR3 coding DNA: TGTGCCTGGAGAAATGACAGAACCAATCAGCCCCAGCATTTT.

The chain joins TRBV7-7 to TRBJ2-2; the D is unclear. Germline V gene data show CDR1 as SSHAT and CDR2 as FNYEAQ (reference sequence). The V and J ends lost 1 base and 1 base respectively, with 4 bases between them. The CDR3 extends over 14 amino acids. CDR3 loop: CASSLDRNTGELFF. Written as DNA, the CDR3 is TGTGCCAGCAGCTTAGACAGGAACACCGGGGAGCTGTTTTTT.

The chain uses TRBV19 and TRBJ2-7; D might be TRBD2 (6 bases). CDR1 is LNHDA and CDR2 is SQIVND in the germline V gene (reference sequence). Between the trimmed V and J ends, which lost 5 bases and 1 base, there was a span of 18 bases. The CDR3 spans 16 residues. In DNA, the CDR3 is TGTGCCAGTAGTGACTGGACCGCCCGGGGGTCCTACGAGCAGTACTTC. As protein: CASSDWTARGSYEQYF. Based on the CDR3 plus reference TRBV19 and TRBJ2-7, the full variable domain is DGGITQSPKYLFRKEGQNVTLSCEQNLNHDAMYWYRQDPGQGLRLIYYSQIVNDFQKGDIAEGYSVSREKKESFPLTVTSAQKNPTAFYLCASSDWTARGSYEQYFGPGTRLTVT.

The chain employs TRBV6-1 and TRBJ2-7; D possibly corresponds to TRBD1 (5 bases). The CDR3 covers 14 residues. Trimming removed 1 base from V and 2 bases from J, with 9 bases in between. In germline, CDR1 is MNHNS, CDR2 SASEGT. The CDR3: CASSEGGDAYEQYF. CDR3 nucleotide sequence: TGTGCCAGCAGTGAAGGGGGCGACGCCTACGAGCAGTACTTC.

The chain links TRBV7-2 to TRBJ1-1, with D maybe TRBD1 (5 bases). CDR1 and CDR2 (germline): SGHTA, FQGNSA. With 2 bases removed from V and 7 bases from J, the gap between germline ends came to 17 bases. There are 15 residues in the CDR3. The CDR3 sequence is CASSLTARQPSEAFF. CDR3 coding DNA: TGTGCCAGCAGCTTAACTGCGCGACAGCCAAGTGAAGCTTTCTTT.